This TCR beta chain was identified during a study of blood T cell repertoires in COVID-19. Study-level background: From T cells, B-cell-depleted T cells, or PBMCs came the material, which was cDNA or gDNA.

TCRdb's copy holds only in-frame clones and misses some; the assay was immunoSEQ multiplex PCR. The table records approximately 230,000 clones, approximately 82% of them present only once. V was cut by 7 bases and J by 7 bases, with 16 bases left in between. The germline CDR1 and CDR2 sequences are MNHEY and SVGAGI. The CDR3 length is 14 residues. The sequenced material came from peripheral blood. The sequence derives from an elderly man with acute or convalescent COVID-19. The chain joins TRBV6-5 to TRBJ1-4, with unresolved D. DNA of the CDR3: TGTGCCAGCAAACCGACACTTATAGGTGAAAAACTGTTTTTT. Protein sequence: CASKPTLIGEKLFF.